Listed below are T cell receptor beta chains from one sample, sequenced in a study of regulatory T cells in long-lasting Graves disease. MiXCR, applied by TCRdb to the multiplex PCR reads, yields one record per CDR3 protein. Of 550,000 to 650,000 distinct CDR3 sequences in the sample, about 15% are singletons; the top ten hold 9.5% to 15%. Separately, the same data were catalogued under a study of T cells in Graves' hyperthyroidism and ophthalmopathy.

Here the sequenced sample was peripheral blood mononuclear cells (PBMCs), taken at new diagnosis, from a patient treated with antithyroid drugs. The receptors shown here come from a young man with Graves disease. The CDR3 runs from the conserved cysteine through the conserved F or W. D genes are given only for firm matches. Size is omitted from some rows. Given values are once, few, many or a class for expanded clones.

CDR3,DNA,J,size,V,D
CASSLMSSTETQYF,TGTGCCAGCAGTTTAATGTCTAGCACAGAGACCCAGTACTTC,TRBJ2-5,-,TRBV12-3/TRBV12-4,-
CSARDESGRSYNEQFF,TGCAGTGCTAGGGATGAGAGCGGGAGGTCCTACAATGAGCAGTTCTTC,TRBJ2-1,many,TRBV20-1,TRBD2
CASSYSRVAGVNEQFF,TGTGCCAGCAGTTACTCGAGGGTAGCGGGAGTAAATGAGCAGTTCTTC,TRBJ2-1,few,TRBV6-5,TRBD2
CSARDRVTGNTIYF,TGCAGTGCTAGGGACAGGGTTACTGGAAACACCATATATTTT,TRBJ1-3,-,TRBV20-1,TRBD1
CASSGGGHYNEQFF,TGCGCCAGCAGTGGGGGGGGGCACTACAATGAGCAGTTCTTC,TRBJ2-1,many,TRBV5-1,-
CASRTGTFTSYEQYF,TGTGCCAGCAGGACCGGGACTTTCACCTCCTACGAGCAGTACTTC,TRBJ2-7,-,TRBV28,-
CASSGIAGNADTGELFF,TGTGCCAGCTCCGGGATAGCGGGAAATGCGGACACCGGGGAGCTGTTTTTT,TRBJ2-2,many,TRBV2,TRBD2
CASSLLRYNEQFF,TGTGCCAGCAGTTTGCTACGGTACAATGAGCAGTTCTTC,TRBJ2-1,many,TRBV12-3/TRBV12-4,-
CASSSTGTGLTEAFF,TGTGCCAGCAGTTCAACCGGGACAGGGCTCACTGAAGCTTTCTTT,TRBJ1-1,many,TRBV28,TRBD1
CSVDWGTDTQYF,TGCAGCGTTGATTGGGGCACAGATACGCAGTATTTT,TRBJ2-3,many,TRBV29-1,-
CASSGGRGGGETEAFF,TGTGCCAGCAGCGGGGGACGAGGCGGGGGGGAGACTGAAGCTTTCTTT,TRBJ1-1,-,TRBV7-9,-
CASSYRTGWILEAFF,TGTGCCAGCAGTTATAGGACAGGGTGGATTTTGGAAGCTTTCTTT,TRBJ1-1,many,TRBV12-3/TRBV12-4,TRBD1
CASSPGRNQETQYF,TGTGCCAGCAGCCCGGGACGGAACCAAGAGACCCAGTACTTC,TRBJ2-5,many,TRBV7-9,-
CASSLVGQGSYNEQFF,TGCGCCAGCAGCTTGGTGGGGCAGGGCTCCTACAATGAGCAGTTCTTC,TRBJ2-1,many,TRBV5-1,-
CAWSNGPLYGYTF,TGTGCCTGGAGTAACGGGCCCCTCTATGGCTACACCTTC,TRBJ1-2,many,TRBV30,-
CASRPTSGRAYEQYF,TGTGCCAGCAGGCCCACTAGCGGGAGGGCCTACGAGCAGTACTTC,TRBJ2-7,many,TRBV7-9,TRBD2
CSATRADTQYF,TGCAGTGCTACCAGGGCGGATACGCAGTATTTT,TRBJ2-3,many,TRBV20-1,-
CASSFPRGQGKAQYF,TGTGCCAGCAGTTTTCCCCGGGGACAGGGAAAGGCGCAGTATTTT,TRBJ2-3,many,TRBV28,TRBD1
CASSRWGDTQYF,TGCGCCAGCAGCCGGTGGGGGGATACGCAGTATTTT,TRBJ2-3,many,TRBV5-1,-
CASSSRGKGRTQYF,TGTGCCAGCAGCTCCCGCGGGAAGGGACGGACCCAGTACTTC,TRBJ2-5,-,TRBV5-4,-
CASSIGQGLSYEQYF,TGTGCCAGCAGCATCGGACAGGGCCTCTCCTACGAGCAGTACTTC,TRBJ2-7,few,TRBV9,TRBD1
CASSEDSGSTQYF,TGTGCCAGCAGTGAAGATAGCGGGAGTACGCAGTATTTT,TRBJ2-3,many,TRBV2,TRBD2
CAGSSGLAGMVYEQFF,TGTGCCGGATCCTCGGGGCTAGCGGGAATGGTCTATGAGCAGTTCTTC,TRBJ2-1,-,TRBV7-2,TRBD2
CASSFAQPREAFF,TGTGCCAGCAGTTTCGCGCAGCCCAGGGAAGCTTTCTTT,TRBJ1-1,many,TRBV27,-
CASSFTDGELFF,TGCGCCAGCAGCTTTACCGACGGGGAGCTGTTTTTT,TRBJ2-2,few,TRBV5-1,-
CASSFRDEVRETQYF,TGTGCCAGCAGTTTCCGGGACGAAGTACGAGAGACCCAGTACTTC,TRBJ2-5,many,TRBV6-5,-
CASSDRQLPYEQYF,TGTGCCAGCAGCGATCGACAGCTCCCCTACGAGCAGTACTTC,TRBJ2-7,-,TRBV7-9,-
CSARDQGRGNQPQHF,TGCAGTGCTAGGGATCAGGGGAGAGGAAATCAGCCCCAGCATTTT,TRBJ1-5,-,TRBV20-1,-
CASSLRRLGGPQFF,TGTGCCAGCAGCCTGAGGCGGTTAGGAGGTCCGCAGTTCTTC,TRBJ2-1,many,TRBV7-9,-
CASSLLVSGTSEQFF,TGTGCCAGCAGCTTACTGGTTAGCGGGACTAGTGAGCAGTTCTTC,TRBJ2-1,many,TRBV7-2,TRBD2
CASTLLMEAGDTQYF,TGTGCCAGCACCCTACTTATGGAGGCGGGAGATACGCAGTATTTT,TRBJ2-3,few,TRBV11-2,-
CASSVRGLAVTDTQYF,TGTGCCAGCAGCGTAAGAGGGCTAGCGGTCACAGATACGCAGTATTTT,TRBJ2-3,-,TRBV9,TRBD2
CSARESGGTGEVLF,TGCAGTGCTAGAGAGTCCGGCGGGACAGGGGAAGTGCTCTTC,TRBJ2-1,few,TRBV20-1,TRBD1
CATRAGGGGTEAFF,TGTGCCACCAGGGCAGGGGGAGGTGGCACTGAAGCTTTCTTT,TRBJ1-1,-,TRBV24-1,TRBD1
CSASVQVNTGELFF,TGCAGTGCTAGCGTGCAGGTGAACACCGGGGAGCTGTTTTTT,TRBJ2-2,few,TRBV20-1,-
CAWGNGGVGNTIYF,TGTGCCTGGGGCAACGGGGGGGTTGGAAACACCATATATTTT,TRBJ1-3,few,TRBV30,-
CASPKSAANTGELFF,TGTGCCTCCCCAAAGTCAGCAGCGAACACCGGGGAGCTGTTTTTT,TRBJ2-2,many,TRBV30,-
CASSWTSKYEQYF,TGTGCCAGCAGTTGGACTAGCAAATACGAGCAGTACTTC,TRBJ2-7,many,TRBV27,TRBD2
CASSPLKQGARSVDEQFF,TGTGCCAGCAGCCCCCTGAAGCAAGGAGCGAGATCAGTCGATGAGCAGTTCTTC,TRBJ2-1,many,TRBV11-2,-
CASSQSTGYGYTF,TGTGCCAGTAGTCAATCCACGGGATATGGCTACACCTTC,TRBJ1-2,few,TRBV19,-
CASSTNRGLGANEQFF,TGTGCCAGCAGTACAAACAGGGGGCTGGGAGCCAATGAGCAGTTCTTC,TRBJ2-1,few,TRBV28,TRBD1
CASSLSVIETQYF,TGTGCCAGCAGCTTATCGGTAATCGAGACCCAGTACTTC,TRBJ2-5,many,TRBV7-3,-
CSAPQAAGFLMPLHF,TGCAGTGCTCCCCAAGCCGCAGGGTTCCTCATGCCCCTCCACTTT,TRBJ1-6,-,TRBV20-1,-
CASSPGQGPGTGELFF,TGTGCCAGCAGCCCGGGACAGGGGCCCGGCACCGGGGAGCTGTTTTTT,TRBJ2-2,once,TRBV11-3,TRBD1
CASSHSGANNEQFF,TGTGCCAGCAGCCACAGCGGGGCCAACAATGAGCAGTTCTTC,TRBJ2-1,few,TRBV14,TRBD2
CASRPGDLAGELFF,TGCGCCAGCAGACCAGGGGACCTAGCGGGGGAGCTGTTTTTT,TRBJ2-2,many,TRBV5-1,-